This entry lists 28 T cell receptor beta chains sequenced from one sample in a study of technical replicates of blood from several donors. Sequencing was performed with immunoSEQ multiplex PCR; in TCRdb, only in-frame clones are kept and a portion is missing. The sample contains some 100,000 clones, just over 95% of which appear only once. Sequencing was performed on T cells isolated from PBMCs. These receptors were taken from a human donor in good health.

J is TRBJ2-3 and V is TRBV19; possibly TRBD2 for D (6 bases). The V end was cut by 0 bases, the J end by 2 bases, with 12 bases between. CDR3 length: 16 residues. Germline CDR1 and CDR2: LNHDA and SQIVND (reference sequence). The CDR3 region is CASSIDAAGLTDTQYF. The CDR3 coding sequence is TGTGCCAGTAGTATAGATGCCGCGGGACTCACAGATACGCAGTATTTT.

The chain couples TRBV6-1 to TRBJ1-2, with D perhaps TRBD1 (6 bases). Germline V gene data show CDR1 as MNHNS and CDR2 as SASEGT. The CDR3 covers 15 residues. Trimming shortened V by 6 bases and J by 5 bases, and 19 bases separated the two germline ends. CDR3 region: CASRILSDRLYGYTF. For the CDR3, the DNA is TGTGCCAGCAGGATCTTATCGGACAGACTTTATGGCTACACCTTC.

The sample holds one count of this clone. V gene TRBV28 combines with J gene TRBJ2-5, with 7 bases aligning to TRBD1. V lost 6 bases and J lost 1; bases outside the gene matches: 8. The germline V gene encodes CDR1 MDHEN and CDR2 SYDVKM. The CDR3 totals 15 residues. The CDR3 loop is CASRWQGGGQETQYF. The CDR3 DNA sequence: TGTGCCAGCAGGTGGCAAGGGGGCGGCCAAGAGACCCAGTACTTC.

The chain recombines TRBV7-3 with TRBJ2-5, with 8 bases identical to TRBD1. Losses at the gene ends were 5 bases for V and 5 bases for J; bases not matched to a gene: 13. In germline, CDR1 is SGHTA, CDR2 FQGTGA. The CDR3 loop spans 16 amino acids. CDR3 in amino acids: CASSLPGTGGPETQYF. The CDR3 bases are TGTGCCAGCAGCCTACCCGGGACAGGTGGCCCCGAGACCCAGTACTTC. Together with reference TRBV7-3 and TRBJ2-5, the CDR3 gives the full variable domain: GAGVSQTPSNKVTEKGKYVELRCDPISGHTALYWYRQSLGQGPEFLIYFQGTGAADDSGLPNDRFFAVRPEGSVSTLKIQRTERGDSAVYLCASSLPGTGGPETQYFGPGTRLLVL.

V and J are TRBV2 and TRBJ2-1; possibly TRBD1 for D (6 bases). V was pared by 5 bases and J by 2 bases, with 10 bases between. Germline lookup yields CDR1 SNHLY and CDR2 FYNNEI. This CDR3 is 14 amino acids long. The CDR3 sequence: CASSIQGAYNEQFF. CDR3 DNA sequence: TGTGCCAGCAGTATACAGGGAGCCTACAATGAGCAGTTCTTC.

This chain connects TRBV2 to TRBJ1-5; D is unresolved. The germline CDR1 and CDR2 sequences are SNHLY and FYNNEI. V lost 2 bases and J lost 0, with 5 bases in between. The CDR3 length is 14 residues. The CDR3 loop is CASSEQNSNQPQHF. The CDR3 DNA is TGTGCCAGCAGTGAACAGAATAGCAATCAGCCCCAGCATTTT.

This clone was seen a few times. The V and J genes are TRBV19 and TRBJ1-1; tentatively, D is TRBD1 (5 bases). CDR1 LNHDA and CDR2 SQIVND come from the germline V gene (reference sequence). V was cut by 8 bases and J by 0 bases, with 16 bases left in between. The CDR3 spans 15 residues. CDR3 loop: CASGGGGYLNTEAFF. The CDR3 bases are TGTGCCAGTGGGGGAGGAGGCTACCTGAACACTGAAGCTTTCTTT. Drawing the rest from reference TRBV19 and TRBJ1-1, the complete variable domain is DGGITQSPKYLFRKEGQNVTLSCEQNLNHDAMYWYRQDPGQGLRLIYYSQIVNDFQKGDIAEGYSVSREKKESFPLTVTSAQKNPTAFYLCASGGGGYLNTEAFFGQGTRLTVV.

V and J are TRBV11-3 and TRBJ2-2, with 10 positions matching TRBD1. This CDR3 is 16 amino acids long. V gave up 5 bases and J gave up 5 bases; unmatched junction bases: 8. The germline V gene encodes CDR1 SGHNT and CDR2 YENEEA. The CDR3 bases are TGTGCCAGCAGCCGCTGGGGGACAGGGGAGACCGGGGAGCTGTTTTTT. Protein: CASSRWGTGETGELFF.

V usage is TRBV5-8 and J usage is TRBJ2-1, with unresolved D. The germline V gene has CDR1 SGHTS and CDR2 YDEGEE. The CDR3 is 17 amino acids. Trimming stripped 1 base from V and 1 base from J, with 15 bases between. The CDR3 sequence is CASSLFYVSESYNEQFF. The CDR3 DNA reads as TGTGCCAGCAGCTTGTTTTATGTGAGTGAATCCTACAATGAGCAGTTCTTC.

In the case of this clone: Mismatch with germline at one junction end may stem from a read error. The chain combines TRBV27 with TRBJ2-7; D remains unclear. CDR1 is MNHEY and CDR2 is SMNVEV in the germline V gene (reference sequence). The CDR3 is 13 amino acids. This CDR3 reads CASSLSTETTSVF. DNA for the CDR3: TGTGCCAGCAGTTTAAGCACTGAAACCACTTCGGTCTTC.

This chain uses TRBV7-2 with TRBJ2-7, with D possibly being TRBD1 (5 bases). V lost 2 bases, J lost 3 bases, and 8 bases lay in between. This CDR3 has 13 amino acids. Germline V gene lookup returns CDR1 SGHTA and CDR2 FQGNSA. The CDR3 region has the DNA TGTGCCAGCAGCTTAATTAGGGGCTACGAGCAGTACTTC. Its translation: CASSLIRGYEQYF. Drawing the rest from reference TRBV7-2 and TRBJ2-7, the complete variable domain is GAGVSQSPSNKVTEKGKDVELRCDPISGHTALYWYRQSLGQGLEFLIYFQGNSAPDKSGLPSDRFSAERTGGSVSTLTIQRTQQEDSAVYLCASSLIRGYEQYFGPGTRLTVT.

The rearrangement uses TRBV6-1 and TRBJ1-1, with 8 bases fitting TRBD1. The germline gives CDR1 MNHNS, CDR2 SASEGT. The CDR3 is 14 amino acids. Trimming cost V 6 bases and J 12 bases; bases outside gene matches: 15. CDR3 sequence reads: CASRGGRDRKDTFF. For the CDR3, the DNA is TGTGCCAGCAGAGGGGGGCGGGACAGGAAAGATACTTTCTTT.

This rearrangement joins TRBV9 to TRBJ2-3; 12 nucleotides agree with TRBD2. Trimming cost V 3 bases and J 1 base; bases outside gene matches: 6. CDR1 is SGDLS, CDR2 YYNGEE, per germline. The CDR3 is made up of 17 amino acids. The CDR3 bases are TGTGCCAGCAGCGCGATAACTAGCGGGGGGCGCACAGATACGCAGTATTTT. Amino acids: CASSAITSGGRTDTQYF. The full variable domain, completed using reference TRBV9 and TRBJ2-3, is DSGVTQTPKHLITATGQRVTLRCSPRSGDLSVYWYQQSLDQGLQFLIQYYNGEERAKGNILERFSAQQFPDLHSELNLSSLELGDSALYFCASSAITSGGRTDTQYFGPGTRLTVL.

The chain employs TRBV30 and TRBJ1-5; maybe TRBD1 (5 bases). CDR1 is GTSNPN and CDR2 is SVGIG in the germline V gene (reference sequence). This CDR3 is 18 amino acids long. Trimming pared 1 base from V and 2 bases from J, leaving 21 bases between. This chain's CDR3 is CAWSGGGDSSLGNQPQHF. The DNA for the CDR3 is TGTGCCTGGAGTGGGGGGGGTGACAGTAGCTTGGGCAATCAGCCCCAGCATTTT.

The chain employs TRBV6-1 and TRBJ2-5; TRBD2 agrees at 8 bases. Per the germline V gene, CDR1 is MNHNS and CDR2 is SASEGT. The CDR3 consists of 14 residues. Trimming cost V 6 bases and J 5 bases; bases outside gene matches: 8. Written as DNA, the CDR3 is TGTGCCAGCAGCCAAGCGGGGGCCCGGGAGACCCAGTACTTC. It yields the protein CASSQAGARETQYF.

The chain is built from TRBV23-1 and TRBJ1-1, with no clear D. TRBV23-1 is recorded as an ORF, its role being uncertain. Deletions cut 0 bases from V and 2 bases from J, with 13 bases between. The CDR3 loop spans 16 amino acids. CDR3 residues: CASSQSGMGVNTEAFF. The CDR3 DNA sequence: TGCGCCAGCAGTCAATCGGGGATGGGAGTCAACACTGAAGCTTTCTTT.

The gene calls are TRBV6-4 and TRBJ1-5; the D gene is possibly TRBD1 (5 bases). The CDR3 runs to 15 residues. The germline gives CDR1 MRHNA, CDR2 SNTAGT. Between the trimmed V and J ends, which lost 6 bases and 7 bases, there was a span of 19 bases. This chain's CDR3 is CASSADSDLGQPQHF. CDR3 nucleotide sequence: TGTGCCAGCAGCGCAGACAGTGACTTAGGCCAGCCCCAGCATTTT.

The sample holds one count of this clone. The genes are TRBV6-5 and TRBJ2-7; D is undetermined. Germline V gene sequence: CDR1 MNHEY, CDR2 SVGAGI. V was cut by 0 bases and J by 2 bases, with 14 bases left in between. The length of the CDR3 is 16 residues. The CDR3 DNA follows: TGTGCCAGCAGTTACTCGTGGTCTCGGCTAGCCTACGAGCAGTACTTC. Encoded protein: CASSYSWSRLAYEQYF.

The chain is built from TRBV6-5 and TRBJ1-2; maybe TRBD1 (5 bases). This CDR3 spans 13 amino acids. V shed 5 bases and J shed 2 bases, with 9 bases lying between them. Germline-derived CDR1 and CDR2 are MNHEY and SVGAGI. In DNA form, the CDR3 reads TGTGCCAGCAGTATGGGACTGAACTATGGCTACACCTTC. It translates to CASSMGLNYGYTF.

The chain recombines TRBV28 with TRBJ2-4; 7 bases align to TRBD1. J gave up 3 bases and V 9 bases, and 8 bases lay outside the gene matches. CDR1 and CDR2 from the germline V gene are MDHEN and SYDVKM. CDR3 length: 14 amino acids. The CDR3, as DNA: TGTGCCAGTTCGACAGGGAGAGGCAAAAACATTCAGTACTTC. The encoded protein is CASSTGRGKNIQYF.

Here the CDR3 DNA reads TGTGCCAGCTACACCGGGGGGTCTCGGGAAAAACTGTTTTTT. As protein: CASYTGGSREKLFF. V is TRBV28 and J is TRBJ1-4; a weak D match, TRBD1 (5 bases). CDR1 and CDR2 from the germline V gene are MDHEN and SYDVKM. The CDR3 has 14 residues. The V end lost 8 bases, the J end lost 8 bases, and 18 bases lay between the germline ends.

V usage is TRBV11-2 and J usage is TRBJ1-1; D remains unclear. This CDR3 contains 17 residues. V lost 1 base and J lost 0, with 15 bases in between. The germline V gene encodes CDR1 SGHAT and CDR2 FQNNGV. The CDR3 region has the DNA TGTGCCAGCAGCTTAGGGCCCTTGGAGAACATGAACACTGAAGCTTTCTTT. Its translation is CASSLGPLENMNTEAFF.

The J gene is TRBJ2-7, the V gene TRBV6-5; no reliable D call. The CDR3 runs to 13 residues. CDR1 and CDR2 (germline): MNHEY, SVGAGI. Trimming stripped 7 bases from V and 3 bases from J, with 13 bases between. The chain's CDR3 is CASTPNIFYEQYF. As DNA, the CDR3 is TGTGCCAGCACCCCCAACATATTCTACGAGCAGTACTTC.

Concerning this clone itself: The same CDR3 also results from other DNA sequences found in this sample. This sequence joins TRBV4-2 and TRBJ1-1; 7 nucleotides align to TRBD1. J was trimmed by 1 base and V by 0 bases; bases with no gene match: 5. The CDR3 sequence is 16 residues long. The V gene's germline CDR1 is LGHNA and CDR2 YNFKEQ. This chain's CDR3 is CASSQEEGARNTEAFF. CDR3 DNA: TGTGCCAGCAGCCAAGAGGAGGGGGCAAGGAACACTGAAGCTTTCTTT.

The chain links TRBV7-9 to TRBJ2-3; maybe TRBD2 (5 bases). This CDR3 spans 15 amino acids. Germline V gene data show CDR1 as SEHNR and CDR2 as FQNEAQ (reference sequence). V lost 6 bases and J 3 bases, leaving 16 bases between the germline ends. CDR3 region: CASSPAGVRTDTQYF. CDR3 coding DNA: TGTGCCAGCAGTCCAGCCGGGGTCCGGACAGATACGCAGTATTTT.

The chain has TRBV18 and TRBJ1-1; tentative D call: TRBD1 (5 bases). This CDR3 has 16 residues. CDR1 and CDR2 (germline): KGHSH, LQKENI. V lost 4 bases and J lost 8, with 23 bases in between. This CDR3 reads CASSRTDSRRTSEAFF. DNA of the CDR3: TGTGCCAGCTCACGGACCGACAGCCGGCGGACGTCGGAAGCTTTCTTT.

The V and J genes are TRBV28 and TRBJ1-2, with D tentatively TRBD1 (6 bases). The CDR3 length is 13 residues. Looked up from germline, CDR1 is MDHEN and CDR2 is SYDVKM. Trimming stripped 2 bases from V and 7 bases from J, with 11 bases between. CDR3 region: CASSLRGGGGYTF. The CDR3, as DNA: TGTGCCAGCAGTTTAAGAGGGGGTGGTGGCTACACCTTC.

V is TRBV14 and J is TRBJ2-1; 7 bases line up with TRBD2. Germline CDR1 and CDR2: SGHDN and FVKESK. CDR3 size: 15 residues. V dropped 3 bases and J dropped 0; count of bases not matched to a gene: 2. CDR3 sequence: CASSHGTTSYNEQFF. CDR3 coding DNA: TGTGCCAGCAGCCACGGGACTACCTCCTACAATGAGCAGTTCTTC.